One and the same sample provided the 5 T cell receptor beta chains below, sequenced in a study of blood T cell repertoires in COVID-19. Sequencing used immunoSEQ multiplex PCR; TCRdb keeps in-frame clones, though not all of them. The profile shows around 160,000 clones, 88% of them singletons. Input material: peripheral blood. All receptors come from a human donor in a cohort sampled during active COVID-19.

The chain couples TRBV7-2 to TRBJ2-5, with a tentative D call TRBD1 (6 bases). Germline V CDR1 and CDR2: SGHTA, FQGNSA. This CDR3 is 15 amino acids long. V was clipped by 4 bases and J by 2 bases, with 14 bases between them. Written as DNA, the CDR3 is TGTGCCAGCAGCTGGAACAGGGTTATTCAAGAGACCCAGTACTTC. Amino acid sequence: CASSWNRVIQETQYF.

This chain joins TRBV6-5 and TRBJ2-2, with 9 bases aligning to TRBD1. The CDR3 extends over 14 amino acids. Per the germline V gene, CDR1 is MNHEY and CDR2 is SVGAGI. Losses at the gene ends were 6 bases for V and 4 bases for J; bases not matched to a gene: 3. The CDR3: CASRIQGATGELFF. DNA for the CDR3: TGTGCCAGCAGGATACAGGGGGCCACCGGGGAGCTGTTTTTT.

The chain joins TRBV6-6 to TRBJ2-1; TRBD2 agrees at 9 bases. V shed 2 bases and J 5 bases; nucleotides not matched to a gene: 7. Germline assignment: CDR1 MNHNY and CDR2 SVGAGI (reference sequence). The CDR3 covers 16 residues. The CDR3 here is CASSYLTSGRNNEQFF. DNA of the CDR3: TGTGCCAGCAGTTACCTCACTAGCGGGCGAAACAATGAGCAGTTCTTC.

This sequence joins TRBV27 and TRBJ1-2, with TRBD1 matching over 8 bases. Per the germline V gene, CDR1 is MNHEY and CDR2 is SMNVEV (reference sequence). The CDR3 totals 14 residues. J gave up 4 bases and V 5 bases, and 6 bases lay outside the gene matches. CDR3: CASSPYQGAYGYTF. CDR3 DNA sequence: TGTGCCAGCAGTCCCTACCAGGGGGCCTATGGCTACACCTTC.

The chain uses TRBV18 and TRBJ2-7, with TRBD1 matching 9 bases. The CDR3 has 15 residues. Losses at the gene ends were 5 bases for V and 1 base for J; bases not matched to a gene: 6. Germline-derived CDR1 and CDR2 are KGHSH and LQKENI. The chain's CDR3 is CASSAPGQGSYEQYF. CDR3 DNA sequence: TGTGCCAGCTCAGCTCCGGGACAGGGATCCTACGAGCAGTACTTC.